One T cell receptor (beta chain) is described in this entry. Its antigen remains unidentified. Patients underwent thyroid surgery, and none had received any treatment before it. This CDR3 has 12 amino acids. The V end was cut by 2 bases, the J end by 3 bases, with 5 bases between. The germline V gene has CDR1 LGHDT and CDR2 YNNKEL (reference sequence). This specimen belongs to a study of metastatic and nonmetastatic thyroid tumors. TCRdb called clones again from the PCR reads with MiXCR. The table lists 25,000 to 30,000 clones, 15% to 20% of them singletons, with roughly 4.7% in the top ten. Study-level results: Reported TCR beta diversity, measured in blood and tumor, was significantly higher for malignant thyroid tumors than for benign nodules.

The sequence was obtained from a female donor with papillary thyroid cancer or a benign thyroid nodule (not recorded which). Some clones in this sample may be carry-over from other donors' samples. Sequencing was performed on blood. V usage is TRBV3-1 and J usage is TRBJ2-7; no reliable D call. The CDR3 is CASSQTYYEQYF. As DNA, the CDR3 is TGTGCCAGCAGCCAAACCTACTACGAGCAGTACTTC.